A single sample is the source of the 5 T cell receptor beta chains below, sequenced in a study of CXCR3-negative and CXCR3-positive naive CD8 T cells. UMI-labeled TRB cDNA libraries were prepared by 5' RACE. Using the 5' RACE reads, TCRdb records one entry per CDR3 protein without DNA. The sample has tens of thousands of distinct CDR3 sequences; the top ten hold approximately 14%. The sequenced material came from memory CD8+ T cells from blood. These receptor sequences come from a human donor in good health. Some clones in this sample may be carry-over from other donors' samples.

This CDR3 is CASSLSGNTEAFF. The rearrangement joins TRBV28 to TRBJ1-1. Germline CDR1 MDHEN, CDR2 SYDVKM. The CDR3 length is 13 residues.

The chain uses TRBV15 and TRBJ1-1; the D call from TCRdb, TRBD1, cannot be confirmed without DNA. CDR1 is LNHNV, CDR2 YYDKDF, per germline (reference sequence). The CDR3 has 13 residues. Here the CDR3 reads CATSRVTGEGAFF.

The chain couples TRBV7-2 to TRBJ1-3; TCRdb lists TRBD1, though no DNA is available to test this call. Germline CDR1 SGHTA, CDR2 FQGNSA. This CDR3 region has 19 residues. CDR3 loop: CASSLGQGKRDSTGNTIYF. Full variable domain (missing parts from reference TRBV7-2 and TRBJ1-3): GAGVSQSPSNKVTEKGKDVELRCDPISGHTALYWYRQSLGQGLEFLIYFQGNSAPDKSGLPSDRFSAERTGGSVSTLTIQRTQQEDSAVYLCASSLGQGKRDSTGNTIYFGEGSWLTVV.

The chain is built from TRBV6-2 or TRBV6-3 and TRBJ1-2; without DNA, the TCRdb call of TRBD1 cannot be checked. The CDR3 consists of 16 residues. Germline lookup yields CDR1 MNHEY and CDR2 SVGEGT. CDR3 sequence: CASSLNELGTGNGYTF.

This chain links TRBV20-1 with TRBJ2-5; lacking DNA, the TRBD2 call made by TCRdb goes unchecked. In germline, CDR1 is DFQATT, CDR2 SNEGSKA (reference sequence). The CDR3 spans 17 residues. CDR3 in amino acids: CSARGLVAGFGLETQYF.